The 10 T cell receptor beta chains below come from one sample, sequenced in a study of blood T cell repertoires in COVID-19. TCRdb's table, derived via immunoSEQ multiplex PCR, lists solely in-frame clones and lacks some. The sample shows over 150,000 clones, roughly 84% of them seen only once. The sequencing sample was made of peripheral blood. All receptors derive from a woman aged 55 to 70 with COVID-19, enrolled during active disease.

The chain recombines TRBV6-5 with TRBJ2-5; 8 bases match TRBD2. CDR1 and CDR2 from the germline V gene are MNHEY and SVGAGI. There are 13 residues in the CDR3. V trimming: 6 bases; J trimming: 5 bases; junction bases outside the gene matches: 5. The CDR3 DNA is TGTGCCAGCAGGGGGAGCGGGAGTGAGACCCAGTACTTC. This translates into CASRGSGSETQYF.

V usage is TRBV24-1 and J usage is TRBJ1-1; D possibly corresponds to TRBD1 (6 bases). The length of the CDR3 is 13 residues. Germline CDR1 KGHDR, CDR2 SFDVKD. V was trimmed by 7 bases and J by 2 bases, leaving 10 bases between them. The CDR3 protein is CATRGDTNTEAFF. The DNA of the CDR3 is TGTGCCACCAGGGGGGACACAAACACTGAAGCTTTCTTT.

This clone occurred a few times. The chain is built from TRBV5-1 and TRBJ2-5; 12 bases map to TRBD2. This CDR3 is built from 15 residues. Germline V gene sequence: CDR1 SGHRS, CDR2 YFSETQ. Trimming cost V 6 bases and J 5 bases; bases outside gene matches: 8. The DNA for the CDR3 is TGCGCCAGCATCTCCACGGGGACTAGCGGGGAGACCCAGTACTTC. It encodes CASISTGTSGETQYF.

V gene TRBV6-1 combines with J gene TRBJ1-5; the D is unclear. This CDR3 spans 16 amino acids. Germline CDR1 and CDR2: MNHNS and SASEGT. The germline V and J ends were trimmed by 1 base and 10 bases, with 20 bases remaining between them. CDR3 in DNA: TGTGCCAGCAGTGAAGAATTCTGGGCAGGTCTGGGCCCCCAGCATTTT. Its protein product is CASSEEFWAGLGPQHF.

The chain has TRBV9 and TRBJ2-1, with TRBD2 identical over 12 bases. CDR3 length: 18 residues. The germline V gene encodes CDR1 SGDLS and CDR2 YYNGEE. Unmatched junction bases numbered 9, after V lost 5 bases and J lost 0 bases. The CDR3 loop is CASRGGLAGENSYNEQFF. CDR3 nucleotides: TGTGCCAGCAGAGGGGGACTAGCGGGTGAGAACTCCTACAATGAGCAGTTCTTC.

The V gene is TRBV25-1, the J gene TRBJ2-1; TRBD1 matches 9 bases. The trim removed 3 bases at V and 3 bases at J, leaving 6 bases unmatched. CDR1 is MGHDK, CDR2 SYGVNS, per germline. There are 16 residues in the CDR3. The CDR3 reads CASSDVRGQGYNEQFF. The DNA of the CDR3 is TGTGCCAGCAGTGACGTGAGGGGACAGGGCTACAATGAGCAGTTCTTC.

This chain uses TRBV27 with TRBJ1-6; the match to TRBD1 covers 9 bases. The CDR3 runs to 15 residues. V lost 4 bases, J lost 9 bases, and 7 bases stayed unmatched. Germline V gene sequence: CDR1 MNHEY, CDR2 SMNVEV (reference sequence). The CDR3 sequence: CASSSTGTGISPLHF. The CDR3 DNA follows: TGTGCCAGCAGTTCAACCGGGACAGGGATTTCACCCCTCCACTTT.

The V call is TRBV2, the J call TRBJ2-1; TRBD1 is a possible D gene (7 bases). There are 14 residues in the CDR3. The germline CDR1 and CDR2 sequences are SNHLY and FYNNEI. Trimming stripped 5 bases from V and 9 bases from J, with 17 bases between. The CDR3 DNA reads as TGTGCCAGCAGTTATACAGGGGTCGGGGGTGAGCAGTTCTTC. This encodes CASSYTGVGGEQFF. Using reference TRBV2 and TRBJ2-1 for the parts outside the CDR3, the full variable domain is EPEVTQTPSHQVTQMGQEVILRCVPISNHLYFYWYRQILGQKVEFLVSFYNNEISEKSEIFDDQFSVERPDGSNFTLKIRSTKLEDSAMYFCASSYTGVGGEQFFGPGTRLTVL.

This clone was observed a few times. The CDR3 region is CASSTYKGGAGYGYTF. The CDR3 nucleotides read TGTGCCAGCAGCACTTACAAAGGGGGCGCCGGCTATGGCTACACCTTC. The gene calls are TRBV5-6 and TRBJ1-2, with 7 bases fitting TRBD1. V gave up 4 bases and J gave up 4 bases; unmatched junction bases: 13. This CDR3 comprises 16 residues. In germline, CDR1 is SGHDT, CDR2 YYEEEE.

The V call is TRBV5-1, the J call TRBJ2-1; the match to TRBD1 covers 7 bases. Germline V gene data show CDR1 as SGHRS and CDR2 as YFSETQ. The V segment lost 4 bases and the J segment 10 bases; nucleotides outside the gene matches: 5. The CDR3 loop spans 12 amino acids. This chain's CDR3 is CASSVQGYEQFF. CDR3 nucleotide sequence: TGCGCCAGCAGCGTACAGGGGTACGAGCAGTTCTTC.